This passage covers 29 T cell receptor beta chains from one sample sequenced in a study of PD-1 blockade in classical Hodgkin lymphoma. This table comes from immunoSEQ multiplex PCR, and its TCRdb copy is limited to in-frame clones, with some not included. The sample has about 24,000 clones; roughly four fifths are singletons. The time point here: cycle 4 day 1 (C4D1), after more than five weeks of nivolumab. Brentuximab vedotin exposure varied, and every patient relapsed after autologous stem cell transplantation. The sequencing here drew on peripheral blood mononuclear cells (PBMCs), taken before the fourth cycle of nivolumab. Source of these receptors: a human donor with classical Hodgkin lymphoma.

The chain has TRBV12-5 and TRBJ1-5, with TRBD1 matching 8 bases. Germline CDR1 LGHNT, CDR2 FRNRAP. With 5 bases clipped from V and 4 bases from J, the junction kept 7 bases outside the gene matches. The CDR3 contains 15 residues. The CDR3 is CASGPGGAGNQPQHF. The CDR3, as DNA: TGTGCTAGTGGTCCAGGGGGCGCAGGAAATCAGCCCCAGCATTTT.

V usage is TRBV6-5 and J usage is TRBJ1-2, with D possibly matching TRBD1 (6 bases). The germline V and J ends were trimmed by 5 bases and 3 bases, with 10 bases remaining between them. CDR1 and CDR2 from the germline V gene are MNHEY and SVGAGI. CDR3 length: 13 amino acids. Here the CDR3 reads CASSRQEDYGYTF. The CDR3 region has the DNA TGTGCCAGCAGTAGACAGGAAGACTATGGCTACACCTTC.

The chain couples TRBV9 to TRBJ2-7; TRBD1 is a possible D gene (6 bases). Trimming removed 4 bases at V and 2 bases at J, with 13 bases between. This CDR3 comprises 14 residues. Germline lookup yields CDR1 SGDLS and CDR2 YYNGEE. The CDR3: CASSPGHRTYEQYF. The CDR3 coding sequence is TGTGCCAGCAGCCCGGGACACCGAACCTACGAGCAGTACTTC.

The CDR3 region is CASRGTGKGYTF. The DNA for the CDR3 is TGCGCCAGCAGAGGAACAGGGAAAGGCTACACCTTC. The chain employs TRBV4-3 and TRBJ1-2; D may be TRBD1 (6 bases). The CDR3 loop spans 12 amino acids. CDR1 is LGHNA, CDR2 YSLEER, per germline. V was clipped by 6 bases and J by 8 bases, with 13 bases between them.

The chain is built from TRBV6-1 and TRBJ1-4, with TRBD1 matching over 8 bases. Germline V gene data show CDR1 as MNHNS and CDR2 as SASEGT. Unmatched junction bases numbered 6, after V lost 4 bases and J lost 2 bases. This CDR3 has 16 amino acids. The CDR3 is CASSVTGGVTNEKLFF. For the CDR3, the DNA is TGTGCCAGCAGTGTTACAGGGGGAGTGACTAATGAAAAACTGTTTTTT.

The CDR3 coding sequence is TGTGCCAGCGGGACAGGGTCGACTGAAGCTTTCTTT. Protein product: CASGTGSTEAFF. The V and J genes are TRBV10-3 and TRBJ1-1; 9 bases line up with TRBD1. Germline trimming cut 10 bases from V and 5 bases from J; bases unmatched to any gene: 5. The CDR3 totals 12 residues. From germline, CDR1 is ENHRY and CDR2 SYGVKD.

The rearrangement joins TRBV4-1 to TRBJ2-4; the D gene could be TRBD1 or TRBD2 (5 bases each). CDR3 length: 22 residues. Trimming removed 3 bases from V and 2 bases from J, with 32 bases in between. CDR1 and CDR2 (germline): MGHRA, YSYEKL. The CDR3 here is CASSHLPPVWDGLSGSKNIQYF. CDR3 coding DNA: TGCGCCAGCAGCCACCTACCCCCGGTTTGGGACGGCCTGTCCGGATCCAAAAACATTCAGTACTTC.

The chain is built from TRBV5-1 and TRBJ1-2; D is perhaps TRBD1 (5 bases). The CDR3 runs to 12 residues. Germline loops: CDR1 SGHRS, CDR2 YFSETQ. With 1 base removed from V and 4 bases from J, the gap between germline ends came to 5 bases. The CDR3 sequence is CASSLTGYGYTF. CDR3 coding DNA: TGCGCCAGCAGCTTGACAGGCTATGGCTACACCTTC.

This chain links TRBV7-2 with TRBJ1-2; 7 positions agree with TRBD1. Germline CDR1 reads SGHTA; CDR2 reads FQGNSA. The CDR3 runs 16 residues. V was pared by 0 bases and J by 2 bases, with 6 bases of the junction left unmatched. CDR3 loop: CASSLARDRTNYGYTF. CDR3 DNA: TGTGCCAGCAGCTTAGCCCGGGACAGAACAAACTATGGCTACACCTTC.

DNA of the CDR3: TGTGCCTCGGAGTCAGGGATAAACACCGGGGAGCTGTTTTTT. Its protein is CASESGINTGELFF. V gene TRBV9 combines with J gene TRBJ2-2; the D gene is possibly TRBD1 (5 bases). V was shortened by 10 bases and J by 2 bases, with 15 bases between the two germline ends. The CDR3 length is 14 residues. Per germline, CDR1 SGDLS and CDR2 YYNGEE.

This clone is classed as medium-sized. The identical CDR3 is also encoded by other nucleotide sequences in the sample. V gene TRBV4-1 combines with J gene TRBJ1-5; D is ambiguous. Germline CDR1 MGHRA, CDR2 YSYEKL. V was pared by 3 bases and J by 4 bases, with 7 bases between. CDR3 length: 13 residues. Here the CDR3 reads CASSHGPNQPQHF. In nucleotides, the CDR3 is TGCGCCAGCAGCCATGGACCAAATCAGCCCCAGCATTTT.

J is TRBJ2-3 and V is TRBV7-2; D is undetermined. The length of the CDR3 is 16 residues. Germline V gene lookup returns CDR1 SGHTA and CDR2 FQGNSA. Trimming shortened V by 0 bases and J by 2 bases, and 12 bases separated the two germline ends. The CDR3, as DNA: TGTGCCAGCAGCTTAGCGATTGGGGTATCCACAGATACGCAGTATTTT. Protein: CASSLAIGVSTDTQYF.

This clone was found once. This chain connects TRBV28 to TRBJ2-1; the match to TRBD2 covers 11 bases. The CDR3 consists of 14 residues. CDR1 and CDR2 from the germline V gene are MDHEN and SYDVKM. The ends lost 7 bases at V and 5 bases at J; junction bases unmatched: 4. CDR3 loop: CASTIAGGDNEQFF. The CDR3 region has the DNA TGTGCCAGCACCATAGCGGGAGGGGACAATGAGCAGTTCTTC.

This chain uses TRBV7-9 with TRBJ2-4, with D possibly matching TRBD2 (5 bases). The CDR3 is made up of 14 amino acids. Germline CDR1 reads SEHNR; CDR2 reads FQNEAQ (reference sequence). Trimming removed 5 bases from V and 7 bases from J, with 15 bases in between. The CDR3 sequence is CASSLDGVANIQYF. The CDR3 DNA follows: TGTGCCAGCAGCCTGGACGGGGTTGCGAACATTCAGTACTTC. Full variable domain (outside the CDR3, taken from reference TRBV7-9 and TRBJ2-4): DTGVSQNPRHKITKRGQNVTFRCDPISEHNRLYWYRQTLGQGPEFLTYFQNEAQLEKSRLLSDRFSAERPKGSFSTLEIQRTEQGDSAMYLCASSLDGVANIQYFGAGTRLSVL.

This clone came up once. The J gene is TRBJ2-1, the V gene TRBV27, with 10 bases identical to TRBD2. Germline CDR1 is MNHEY and CDR2 is SMNVEV (reference sequence). There are 16 residues in the CDR3. The trim removed 3 bases at V and 7 bases at J, leaving 9 bases unmatched. CDR3 nucleotides: TGTGCCAGCAGTTTCCCTTCTAGCGGGAGTGTGAATGAGCAGTTCTTC. Its protein is CASSFPSSGSVNEQFF.

Written as DNA, the CDR3 is TGCGCCAGCAGCCAAGATTGGCTAGCGGGGAGCACAGATACGCAGTATTTT. Translation: CASSQDWLAGSTDTQYF. The chain links TRBV4-3 to TRBJ2-3, with 9 bases that match TRBD2. The V and J ends lost 0 bases and 0 bases, in that order; junction bases with no gene match: 4. Germline CDR1 and CDR2: LGHNA and YSLEER. The CDR3 spans 17 residues.

The gene calls are TRBV9 and TRBJ1-1; D gene unclear. Trimming removed 3 bases at V and 0 bases at J, with 9 bases between. The length of the CDR3 is 14 residues. Per germline, CDR1 SGDLS and CDR2 YYNGEE. The CDR3 spells CASSEENLNTEAFF. The CDR3 DNA is TGTGCCAGCAGCGAGGAAAACCTGAACACTGAAGCTTTCTTT.

V and J are TRBV7-2 and TRBJ1-1; 10 bases agree with TRBD1. The CDR3 spans 17 residues. With V trimmed by 4 bases and J by 7 bases, 15 bases remained unmatched. Germline V gene data show CDR1 as SGHTA and CDR2 as FQGNSA. CDR3 coding DNA: TGTGCCAGCAGCTCCTTTCCGCGACAGGGGGCAAGGATTGAAGCTTTCTTT. It encodes CASSSFPRQGARIEAFF.

The genes are TRBV10-3 and TRBJ2-5; D unclear. There are 12 residues in the CDR3. Trimming pared 8 bases from V and 5 bases from J, leaving 12 bases between. CDR1 ENHRY and CDR2 SYGVKD come from the germline V gene. CDR3 region: CAIGGSAETQYF. In DNA form, the CDR3 reads TGTGCCATCGGTGGAAGTGCGGAGACCCAGTACTTC.

The rearrangement uses TRBV28 and TRBJ2-7, with a possible D match to TRBD2 (6 bases). V was clipped by 6 bases and J by 0 bases, with 15 bases between them. Germline V CDR1 and CDR2: MDHEN, SYDVKM. The CDR3 runs 15 residues. CDR3: CASRPHSGYSYEQYF. CDR3 sequence (DNA): TGTGCCAGCAGGCCTCATAGCGGTTACTCCTACGAGCAGTACTTC.

As DNA, the CDR3 is TGTGCCAGCAGGGGGACAGACAACTCACTCAATGAGCAGTTCTTC. Residues: CASRGTDNSLNEQFF. The chain couples TRBV2 to TRBJ2-1; 7 nucleotides align to TRBD1. Germline V gene data show CDR1 as SNHLY and CDR2 as FYNNEI. The CDR3 covers 15 residues. V gave up 6 bases and J gave up 6 bases; unmatched junction bases: 11.

CDR3 protein: CASKRGADLWDSPLHF. In DNA form, the CDR3 reads TGTGCCAGTAAAAGGGGCGCGGACCTTTGGGATTCACCCCTCCACTTT. This chain joins TRBV19 and TRBJ1-6; D possibly corresponds to TRBD1 (5 bases). CDR3 size: 16 residues. Deletions cut 7 bases from V and 8 bases from J, with 21 bases between. The germline V gene encodes CDR1 LNHDA and CDR2 SQIVND (reference sequence). The full variable domain, its missing parts supplied by reference TRBV19 and TRBJ1-6, is DGGITQSPKYLFRKEGQNVTLSCEQNLNHDAMYWYRQDPGQGLRLIYYSQIVNDFQKGDIAEGYSVSREKKESFPLTVTSAQKNPTAFYLCASKRGADLWDSPLHFGNGTRLTVT.

The chain links TRBV27 to TRBJ1-1; D gene unclear. Germline assignment: CDR1 MNHEY and CDR2 SMNVEV (reference sequence). The CDR3 spans 15 residues. The ends were cut back, 4 bases at V and 5 bases at J, with 17 bases in the middle. The DNA for the CDR3 is TGTGCCAGCAGTTCGCGACTAAGAATTGGGACTGAAGCTTTCTTT. Protein: CASSSRLRIGTEAFF.

The chain is built from TRBV30 and TRBJ1-1; a weak D match, TRBD1 (5 bases). V lost 2 bases and J lost 4, with 14 bases in between. Germline-derived CDR1 and CDR2 are GTSNPN and SVGIG (reference sequence). CDR3 length: 14 residues. The CDR3 spells CAWSKDGRGTEAFF. CDR3 coding DNA: TGTGCCTGGAGTAAAGACGGTAGGGGCACTGAAGCTTTCTTT. Variable domain in full (rest from reference TRBV30 and TRBJ1-1): SQTIHQWPATLVQPVGSPLSLECTVEGTSNPNLYWYRQAAGRGLQLLFYSVGIGQISSEVPQNLSASRPQDRQFILSSKKLLLSDSGFYLCAWSKDGRGTEAFFGQGTRLTVV.

The chain is built from TRBV11-2 and TRBJ2-3; D is possibly TRBD2 (5 bases). The V gene lost 1 base and the J gene lost 0 bases, with 11 bases spanning the gap. Per the germline V gene, CDR1 is SGHAT and CDR2 is FQNNGV. The CDR3 length is 16 residues. In nucleotides, the CDR3 is TGTGCCAGCAGCTTAGCCGGAGGCCCAAGCACAGATACGCAGTATTTT. Translated: CASSLAGGPSTDTQYF. The entire variable domain, with the rest obtained from reference TRBV11-2 and TRBJ2-3, is as follows: EAGVAQSPRYKIIEKRQSVAFWCNPISGHATLYWYQQILGQGPKLLIQFQNNGVVDDSQLPKDRFSAERLKGVDSTLKIQPAKLEDSAVYLCASSLAGGPSTDTQYFGPGTRLTVL.

The chain joins TRBV5-1 to TRBJ1-1; possible D gene TRBD1, 5 bases. V was clipped by 3 bases and J by 4 bases, with 19 bases between them. In germline, CDR1 is SGHRS, CDR2 YFSETQ. The CDR3 loop spans 16 amino acids. The CDR3 spells CASSSPPRQGVTEAFF. The CDR3 DNA reads as TGCGCCAGCAGCTCCCCCCCAAGGCAGGGTGTCACTGAAGCTTTCTTT.

The chain carries TRBV5-1 and TRBJ2-5; D uncertain. The CDR3 is made up of 15 amino acids. The germline V and J ends were trimmed by 3 bases and 0 bases, with 12 bases remaining between them. The germline gives CDR1 SGHRS, CDR2 YFSETQ. CDR3 sequence (DNA): TGCGCCAGCAGCTACACACCACCGTACCAAGAGACCCAGTACTTC. It codes for CASSYTPPYQETQYF.

A single count supports this clone. The chain uses TRBV10-3 and TRBJ1-6; no definite D call. Germline lookup yields CDR1 ENHRY and CDR2 SYGVKD. The CDR3 loop spans 14 amino acids. Trimming took off 4 bases at V and 5 bases at J, with 9 bases between the two ends. CDR3 nucleotides: TGTGCCATCAGTGCACGGGTGGATAATTCACCCCTCCACTTT. It yields the protein CAISARVDNSPLHF.

This clone was counted a few times. J is TRBJ1-1 and V is TRBV5-6, with D unresolved. Germline V lookup: CDR1 SGHDT, CDR2 YYEEEE. V shed 0 bases and J shed 5 bases, with 8 bases lying between them. There are 13 residues in the CDR3. CDR3 in amino acids: CASSLVLQTEAFF. CDR3 coding DNA: TGTGCCAGCAGCTTGGTCTTGCAGACTGAAGCTTTCTTT. Full variable domain (missing parts from reference TRBV5-6 and TRBJ1-1): DAGVTQSPTHLIKTRGQQVTLRCSPKSGHDTVSWYQQALGQGPQFIFQYYEEEERQRGNFPDRFSGHQFPNYSSELNVNALLLGDSALYLCASSLVLQTEAFFGQGTRLTVV.